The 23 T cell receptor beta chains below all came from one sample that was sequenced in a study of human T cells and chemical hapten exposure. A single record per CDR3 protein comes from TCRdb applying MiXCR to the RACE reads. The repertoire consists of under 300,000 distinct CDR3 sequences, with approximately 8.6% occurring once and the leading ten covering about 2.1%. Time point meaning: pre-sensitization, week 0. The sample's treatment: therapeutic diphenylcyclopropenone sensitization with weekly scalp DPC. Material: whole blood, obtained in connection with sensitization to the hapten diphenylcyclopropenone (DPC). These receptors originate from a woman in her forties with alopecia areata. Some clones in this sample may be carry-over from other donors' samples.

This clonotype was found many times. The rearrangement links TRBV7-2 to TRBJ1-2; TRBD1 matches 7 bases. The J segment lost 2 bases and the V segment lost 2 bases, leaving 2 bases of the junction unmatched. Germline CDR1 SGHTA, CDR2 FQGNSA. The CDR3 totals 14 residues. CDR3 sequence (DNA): TGTGCCAGCAGCTTAACACAGGGGAACTATGGCTACACCTTC. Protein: CASSLTQGNYGYTF.

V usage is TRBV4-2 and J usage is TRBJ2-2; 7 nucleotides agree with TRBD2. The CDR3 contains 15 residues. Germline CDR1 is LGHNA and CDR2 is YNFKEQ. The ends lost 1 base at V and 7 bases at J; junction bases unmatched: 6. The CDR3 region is CASSQASGRGGELFF. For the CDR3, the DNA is TGTGCCAGCAGCCAAGCTAGCGGTCGGGGCGGGGAGCTGTTTTTT.

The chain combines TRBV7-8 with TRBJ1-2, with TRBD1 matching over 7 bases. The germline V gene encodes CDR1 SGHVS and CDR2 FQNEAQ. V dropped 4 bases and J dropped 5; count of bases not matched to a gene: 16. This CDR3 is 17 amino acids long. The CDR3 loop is CASSSRVAGQWTYGYTF. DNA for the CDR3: TGTGCCAGCAGCTCTCGCGTCGCGGGACAGTGGACTTATGGCTACACCTTC. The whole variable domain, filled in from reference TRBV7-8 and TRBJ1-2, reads GAGVSQSPRYKVAKRGQDVALRCDPISGHVSLFWYQQALGQGPEFLTYFQNEAQLDKSGLPSDRFFAERPEGSVSTLKIQRTQQEDSAVYLCASSSRVAGQWTYGYTFGSGTRLTVV.

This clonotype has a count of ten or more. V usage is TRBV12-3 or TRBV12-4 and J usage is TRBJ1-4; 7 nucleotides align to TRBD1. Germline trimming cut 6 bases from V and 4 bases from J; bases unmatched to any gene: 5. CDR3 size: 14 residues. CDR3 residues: CASSLQGFNEKLFF. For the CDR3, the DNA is TGTGCCAGCAGCCTACAGGGGTTTAATGAAAAACTGTTTTTT.

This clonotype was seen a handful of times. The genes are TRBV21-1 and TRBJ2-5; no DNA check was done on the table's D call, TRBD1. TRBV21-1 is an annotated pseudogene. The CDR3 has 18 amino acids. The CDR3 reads CASSIRRPNRGRQETQYF. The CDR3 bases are TGTGCCAGCAGCATCCGTCGGCCCAACAGGGGGCGGCAAGAGACCCAGTACTTC.

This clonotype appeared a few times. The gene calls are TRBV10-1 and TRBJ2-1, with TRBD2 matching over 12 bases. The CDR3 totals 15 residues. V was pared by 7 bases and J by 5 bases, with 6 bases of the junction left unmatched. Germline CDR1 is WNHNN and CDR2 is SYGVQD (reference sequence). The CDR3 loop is CASIPGLAGHNEQFF. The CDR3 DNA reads TGCGCCAGCATCCCGGGACTAGCGGGCCACAATGAGCAGTTCTTC.

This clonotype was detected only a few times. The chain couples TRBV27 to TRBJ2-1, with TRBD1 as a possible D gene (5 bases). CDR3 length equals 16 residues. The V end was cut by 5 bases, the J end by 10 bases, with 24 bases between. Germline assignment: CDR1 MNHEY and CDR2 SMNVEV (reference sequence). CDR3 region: CASSRLETATVGEQFF. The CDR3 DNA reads TGTGCCAGCAGTCGTTTGGAGACAGCCACCGTTGGGGAGCAGTTCTTC.

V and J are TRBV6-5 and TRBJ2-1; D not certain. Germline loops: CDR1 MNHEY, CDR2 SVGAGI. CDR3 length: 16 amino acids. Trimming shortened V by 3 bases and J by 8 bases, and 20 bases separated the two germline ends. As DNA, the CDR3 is TGTGCCAGCAGTTATCAGCCCACTCCCCAGAGCGATGAGCAGTTCTTC. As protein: CASSYQPTPQSDEQFF.

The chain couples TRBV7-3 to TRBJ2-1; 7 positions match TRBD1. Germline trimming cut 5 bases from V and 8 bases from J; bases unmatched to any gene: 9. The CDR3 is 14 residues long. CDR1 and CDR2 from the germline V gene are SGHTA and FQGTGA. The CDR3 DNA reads TGTGCCAGCAGCCGGGGACAGAATTCCCATGAGCAGTTCTTC. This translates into CASSRGQNSHEQFF.

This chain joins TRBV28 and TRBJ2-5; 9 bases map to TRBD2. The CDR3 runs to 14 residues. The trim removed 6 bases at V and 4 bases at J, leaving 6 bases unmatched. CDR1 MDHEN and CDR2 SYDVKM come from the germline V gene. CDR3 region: CASRGSGRGETQYF. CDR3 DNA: TGTGCCAGCAGGGGTAGCGGGAGAGGAGAGACCCAGTACTTC.

The CDR3 DNA is TGTGCCAGCAGCTCCCTGATGGGCCGGGTGAACACTGAAGCTTTCTTT. Amino acid sequence: CASSSLMGRVNTEAFF. V and J are TRBV6-5 and TRBJ1-1; no clear D gene. V was pared by 6 bases and J by 0 bases, with 17 bases between. The germline V gene encodes CDR1 MNHEY and CDR2 SVGAGI. The CDR3 contains 16 residues.

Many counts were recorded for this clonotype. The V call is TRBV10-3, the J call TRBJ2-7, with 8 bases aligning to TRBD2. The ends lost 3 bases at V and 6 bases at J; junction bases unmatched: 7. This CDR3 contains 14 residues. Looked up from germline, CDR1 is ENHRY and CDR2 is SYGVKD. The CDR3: CAISDASGGREQYF. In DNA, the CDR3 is TGTGCCATCAGTGATGCGAGCGGGGGCCGCGAGCAGTACTTC.

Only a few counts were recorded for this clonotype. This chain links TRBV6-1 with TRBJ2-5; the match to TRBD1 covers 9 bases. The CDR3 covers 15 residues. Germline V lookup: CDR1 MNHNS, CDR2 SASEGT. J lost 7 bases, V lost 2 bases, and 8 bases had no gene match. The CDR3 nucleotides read TGTGCCAGCAGTGAACGGACAGGGGCAATCGGGACCCAGTACTTC. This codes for CASSERTGAIGTQYF.

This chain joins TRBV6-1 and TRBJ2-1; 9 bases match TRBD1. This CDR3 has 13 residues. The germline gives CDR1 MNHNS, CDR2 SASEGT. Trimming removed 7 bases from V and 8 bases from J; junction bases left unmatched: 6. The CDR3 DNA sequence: TGTGCCAGCAATTGGGACAGGGACTATGAGCAGTTCTTC. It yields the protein CASNWDRDYEQFF.

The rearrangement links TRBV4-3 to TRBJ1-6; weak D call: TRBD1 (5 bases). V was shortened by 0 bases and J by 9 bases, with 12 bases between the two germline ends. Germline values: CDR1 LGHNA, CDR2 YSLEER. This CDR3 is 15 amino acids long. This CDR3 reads CASSQDRVGGSPLHF. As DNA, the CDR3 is TGCGCCAGCAGCCAAGACAGGGTCGGTGGTTCACCCCTCCACTTT.

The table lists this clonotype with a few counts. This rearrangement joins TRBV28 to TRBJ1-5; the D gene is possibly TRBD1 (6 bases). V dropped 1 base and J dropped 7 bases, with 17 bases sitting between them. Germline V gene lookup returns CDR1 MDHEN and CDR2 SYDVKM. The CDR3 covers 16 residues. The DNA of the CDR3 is TGTGCCAGCAGTTTATCACTTCAGGGGAGTGGGCAGCCCCAGCATTTT. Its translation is CASSLSLQGSGQPQHF. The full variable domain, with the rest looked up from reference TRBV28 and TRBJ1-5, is DVKVTQSSRYLVKRTGEKVFLECVQDMDHENMFWYRQDPGLGLRLIYFSYDVKMKEKGDIPEGYSVSREKKERFSLILESASTNQTSMYLCASSLSLQGSGQPQHFGDGTRLSIL.

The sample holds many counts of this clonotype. In DNA, the CDR3 is TGCAGTGGTGACAGGATGAACACTGAAGCTTTCTTT. The encoded protein is CSGDRMNTEAFF. This rearrangement joins TRBV20-1 to TRBJ1-1, with D tentatively TRBD1 (6 bases). The CDR3 totals 12 residues. Trimming shortened V by 7 bases and J by 0 bases, and 9 bases separated the two germline ends. Per germline, CDR1 DFQATT and CDR2 SNEGSKA (reference sequence).

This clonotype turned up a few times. The CDR3 nucleotides are TGCAGCGGGAGTAAACAGACAGCGAACACTGAAGCTTTCTTT. This encodes CSGSKQTANTEAFF. This chain links TRBV29-1 with TRBJ1-1; D might be TRBD1 (5 bases). The CDR3 is made up of 14 amino acids. Trimming took 7 bases from V and 1 from J, leaving 16 bases between them. Germline assignment: CDR1 SQVTM and CDR2 ANQGSEA. Complete variable domain (other parts from reference TRBV29-1 and TRBJ1-1): SAVISQKPSRDICQRGTSLTIQCQVDSQVTMMFWYRQQPGQSLTLIATANQGSEATYESGFVIDKFPISRPNLTFSTLTVSNMSPEDSSIYLCSGSKQTANTEAFFGQGTRLTVV.

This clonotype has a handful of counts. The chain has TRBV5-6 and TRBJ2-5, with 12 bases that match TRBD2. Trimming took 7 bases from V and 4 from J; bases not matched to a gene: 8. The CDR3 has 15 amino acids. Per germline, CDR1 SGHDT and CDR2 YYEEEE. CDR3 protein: CASARLAGVLETQYF. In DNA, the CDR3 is TGTGCCAGCGCCCGACTAGCGGGAGTATTAGAGACCCAGTACTTC.

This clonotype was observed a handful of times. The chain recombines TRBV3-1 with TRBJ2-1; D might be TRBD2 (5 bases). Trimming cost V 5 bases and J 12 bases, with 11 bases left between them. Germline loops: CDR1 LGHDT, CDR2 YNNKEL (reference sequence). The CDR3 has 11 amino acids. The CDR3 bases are TGTGCCAGCAGCGTCCGGGATTCGCAGTTCTTC. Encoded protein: CASSVRDSQFF.

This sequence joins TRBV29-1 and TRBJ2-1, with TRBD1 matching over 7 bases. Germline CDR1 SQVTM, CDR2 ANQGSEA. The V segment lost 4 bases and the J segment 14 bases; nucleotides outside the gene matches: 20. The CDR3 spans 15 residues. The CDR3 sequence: CSVGDSQGSVSEKFF. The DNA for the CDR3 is TGCAGCGTTGGGGACAGCCAGGGATCAGTCAGCGAAAAGTTCTTC.

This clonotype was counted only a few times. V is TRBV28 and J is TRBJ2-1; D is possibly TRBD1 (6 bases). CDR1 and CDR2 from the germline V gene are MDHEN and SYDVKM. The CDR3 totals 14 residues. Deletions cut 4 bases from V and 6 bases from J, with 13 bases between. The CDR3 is CASSSAGVVNEQFF. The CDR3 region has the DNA TGTGCCAGCAGTTCTGCAGGGGTCGTCAATGAGCAGTTCTTC.

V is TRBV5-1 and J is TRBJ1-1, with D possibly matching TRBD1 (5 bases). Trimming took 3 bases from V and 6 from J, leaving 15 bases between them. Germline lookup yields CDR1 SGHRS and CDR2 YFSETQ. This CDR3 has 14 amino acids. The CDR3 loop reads CASSWGPNAAEAFF. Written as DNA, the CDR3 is TGCGCCAGCAGCTGGGGACCTAACGCCGCTGAAGCTTTCTTT.